This T cell receptor beta chain was recovered during a study of blood T cell repertoires in COVID-19. About the research overall: COVID-19 samples collected from the United States, Italy and Spain covered acute and convalescent phases.

Assay used: immunoSEQ multiplex PCR; TCRdb lists only in-frame clones, some missing. The sample has approximately 60,000 clones; 70% to 80% are singletons. Trimming pared 3 bases from V and 3 bases from J, leaving 17 bases between. From germline, CDR1 is MNHNY and CDR2 SVGAGI (reference sequence). CDR3 length equals 16 residues. The specimen was peripheral blood. This TCR came from a man in his sixties with acute or convalescent COVID-19. The V call is TRBV6-6, the J call TRBJ2-5; the D gene is possibly TRBD1 (6 bases). The CDR3 sequence is CASSYPATGEEETQYF. The CDR3 DNA is TGTGCCAGCAGTTATCCCGCGACAGGCGAGGAAGAGACCCAGTACTTC.